These 9 T cell receptor beta chains came from one sample sequenced in a study of PD-1 blockade in classical Hodgkin lymphoma. With no exception, relapse followed autologous stem cell transplantation in all patients, and brentuximab vedotin exposure varied. TCRdb's copy holds only in-frame clones and misses some; the assay was immunoSEQ multiplex PCR. The sample carries 65,000 to 95,000 clones, around nine tenths recorded once. The sequences come from peripheral blood mononuclear cells (PBMCs), collected at baseline. The receptors shown here come from a human donor with classical Hodgkin lymphoma.

V is TRBV30 and J is TRBJ2-1, with 9 bases fitting TRBD1. In germline, CDR1 is GTSNPN, CDR2 SVGIG (reference sequence). The length of the CDR3 is 14 residues. The ends lost 4 bases at V and 10 bases at J; junction bases unmatched: 11. The DNA for the CDR3 is TGTGCCTGGAAAGGGACAGGGAGGCCGGCGGAGCAGTTCTTC. It specifies CAWKGTGRPAEQFF. The variable domain in full, completed from reference TRBV30 and TRBJ2-1, reads SQTIHQWPATLVQPVGSPLSLECTVEGTSNPNLYWYRQAAGRGLQLLFYSVGIGQISSEVPQNLSASRPQDRQFILSSKKLLLSDSGFYLCAWKGTGRPAEQFFGPGTRLTVL.

This chain connects TRBV6-4 to TRBJ2-4; 9 nucleotides agree with TRBD1. This CDR3 contains 15 residues. In germline, CDR1 is MRHNA, CDR2 SNTAGT. V was clipped by 3 bases and J by 6 bases; unmatched bases: 6. This CDR3 is CASSESPDRGNIQYF. The CDR3 DNA is TGTGCCAGCAGTGAATCCCCGGACAGGGGAAACATTCAGTACTTC.

The chain couples TRBV2 to TRBJ2-1; 7 bases map to TRBD1. After removal of 8 bases from V and 4 bases from J, the junction contained 17 bases not matched to a gene. The CDR3 spans 17 residues. The germline gives CDR1 SNHLY, CDR2 FYNNEI. The CDR3 loop is CASGCIPGQRIYNEQFF. Here the CDR3 DNA reads TGTGCCAGCGGATGTATCCCGGGACAGCGAATTTACAATGAGCAGTTCTTC. The full variable domain, rest sourced from reference TRBV2 and TRBJ2-1, is EPEVTQTPSHQVTQMGQEVILRCVPISNHLYFYWYRQILGQKVEFLVSFYNNEISEKSEIFDDQFSVERPDGSNFTLKIRSTKLEDSAMYFCASGCIPGQRIYNEQFFGPGTRLTVL.

This clone occurred once. The chain employs TRBV5-4 and TRBJ1-1; no clear D. The germline CDR1 and CDR2 sequences are SGHNT and YYREEE (reference sequence). V lost 0 bases and J 1 base, leaving 10 bases between the germline ends. The CDR3 sequence is 15 residues long. As DNA, the CDR3 is TGTGCCAGCAGCTTGGGACTAAACAGGAACACTGAAGCTTTCTTT. Translation gives CASSLGLNRNTEAFF.

J is TRBJ1-1 and V is TRBV29-1; no clear D gene. The CDR3 is made up of 13 amino acids. CDR1 and CDR2 (germline): SQVTM, ANQGSEA. V lost 3 bases and J 1 base, leaving 9 bases between the germline ends. CDR3 amino acids: CSVERVSNTEAFF. For the CDR3, the DNA is TGCAGCGTTGAGCGGGTTTCGAACACTGAAGCTTTCTTT. Full variable domain (missing parts from reference TRBV29-1 and TRBJ1-1): SAVISQKPSRDICQRGTSLTIQCQVDSQVTMMFWYRQQPGQSLTLIATANQGSEATYESGFVIDKFPISRPNLTFSTLTVSNMSPEDSSIYLCSVERVSNTEAFFGQGTRLTVV.

CDR3 loop: CASSPGLVYEQYF. For the CDR3, the DNA is TGTGCCAGTAGTCCGGGACTAGTCTACGAGCAGTACTTC. V gene TRBV19 combines with J gene TRBJ2-7; 8 nucleotides match TRBD2. The CDR3 runs 13 residues. Germline lookup yields CDR1 LNHDA and CDR2 SQIVND (reference sequence). V trimming: 5 bases; J trimming: 3 bases; junction bases outside the gene matches: 3.

The rearrangement links TRBV5-1 to TRBJ2-1; 13 bases agree with TRBD2. V was clipped by 0 bases and J by 8 bases; unmatched bases: 5. The CDR3 loop spans 16 amino acids. Germline-derived CDR1 and CDR2 are SGHRS and YFSETQ. The CDR3 here is CASSLGLAGGDDEQFF. In DNA, the CDR3 is TGCGCCAGCAGCTTGGGACTAGCGGGAGGAGATGATGAGCAGTTCTTC.

The CDR3 region is CASSTSGRGEQYF. The CDR3 nucleotides are TGCGCCAGCAGCACTAGCGGGAGAGGCGAGCAGTACTTC. The chain recombines TRBV5-1 with TRBJ2-7; 11 bases map to TRBD2. CDR1 and CDR2 from the germline V gene are SGHRS and YFSETQ. V was clipped by 4 bases and J by 6 bases; unmatched bases: 3. The CDR3 is made up of 13 amino acids.

CDR3 in DNA: TGCGCCTCCTACGAAGCCTACAATGAGCAGTTCTTC. This codes for CASYEAYNEQFF. This sequence joins TRBV5-1 and TRBJ2-1; D unresolved. CDR1 and CDR2 from the germline V gene are SGHRS and YFSETQ. The CDR3 is 12 residues long. V lost 10 bases, J lost 2 bases, and 10 bases lay in between. The whole variable domain, filled in from reference TRBV5-1 and TRBJ2-1, reads KAGVTQTPRYLIKTRGQQVTLSCSPISGHRSVSWYQQTPGQGLQFLFEYFSETQRNKGNFPGRFSGRQFSNSRSEMNVSTLELGDSALYLCASYEAYNEQFFGPGTRLTVL.